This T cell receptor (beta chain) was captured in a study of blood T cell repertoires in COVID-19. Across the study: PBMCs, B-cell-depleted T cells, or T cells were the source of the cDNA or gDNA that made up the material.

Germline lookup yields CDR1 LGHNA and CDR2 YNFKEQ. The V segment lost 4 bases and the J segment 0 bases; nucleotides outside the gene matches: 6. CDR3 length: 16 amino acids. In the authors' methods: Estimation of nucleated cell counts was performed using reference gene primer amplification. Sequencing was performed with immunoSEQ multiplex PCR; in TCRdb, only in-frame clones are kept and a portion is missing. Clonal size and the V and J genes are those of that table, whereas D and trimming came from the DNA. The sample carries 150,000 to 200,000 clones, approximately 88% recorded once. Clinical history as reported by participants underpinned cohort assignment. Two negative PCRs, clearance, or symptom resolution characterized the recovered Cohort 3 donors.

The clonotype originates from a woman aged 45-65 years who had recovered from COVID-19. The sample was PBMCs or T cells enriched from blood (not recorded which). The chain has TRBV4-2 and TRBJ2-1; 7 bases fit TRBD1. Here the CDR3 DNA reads TGTGCCAGCAGCCCACTGACAGGGAGCTCCTACAATGAGCAGTTCTTC. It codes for CASSPLTGSSYNEQFF.